A single sample is the source of the 8 T cell receptor beta chains below, sequenced in a study of control samples from healthy donors and cancer patients. TCRdb's copy holds only in-frame clones and misses some; the assay was immunoSEQ multiplex PCR. Of about 160,000 clones in the sample, roughly 94% were seen once. Input material: blood. These receptors originate from a middle-aged woman in good health.

The CDR3 sequence is CASSSQGATQETQYF. In DNA, the CDR3 is TGTGCCAGCAGCTCCCAGGGGGCTACGCAAGAGACCCAGTACTTC. The chain employs TRBV7-2 and TRBJ2-5; TRBD1 matches at 8 bases. The germline V gene has CDR1 SGHTA and CDR2 FQGNSA. V shed 4 bases and J 2 bases; nucleotides not matched to a gene: 6. The CDR3 has 15 amino acids. Looking up the rest from reference TRBV7-2 and TRBJ2-5 gives the full variable domain: GAGVSQSPSNKVTEKGKDVELRCDPISGHTALYWYRQSLGQGLEFLIYFQGNSAPDKSGLPSDRFSAERTGGSVSTLTIQRTQQEDSAVYLCASSSQGATQETQYFGPGTRLLVL.

The chain recombines TRBV5-1 with TRBJ2-5; no definite D call. Trimming stripped 4 bases from V and 5 bases from J, with 9 bases between. Germline CDR1 reads SGHRS; CDR2 reads YFSETQ. This CDR3 has 12 residues. For the CDR3, the DNA is TGCGCCAGCAGCGGGAATACCGAGACCCAGTACTTC. Encoded protein: CASSGNTETQYF. The full variable domain, in which reference TRBV5-1 and TRBJ2-5 provide the parts outside the CDR3, is KAGVTQTPRYLIKTRGQQVTLSCSPISGHRSVSWYQQTPGQGLQFLFEYFSETQRNKGNFPGRFSGRQFSNSRSEMNVSTLELGDSALYLCASSGNTETQYFGPGTRLLVL.

V is TRBV5-1 and J is TRBJ1-2, with TRBD1 identical over 12 bases. This CDR3 comprises 14 residues. From germline, CDR1 is SGHRS and CDR2 YFSETQ. J lost 8 bases, V lost 4 bases, and 6 bases had no gene match. As DNA, the CDR3 is TGCGCCAGCAGCCCGGGACAGGGGGCGAGGGGCTACACCTTC. It yields the protein CASSPGQGARGYTF. Supplemented by reference TRBV5-1 and TRBJ1-2, the full variable domain reads KAGVTQTPRYLIKTRGQQVTLSCSPISGHRSVSWYQQTPGQGLQFLFEYFSETQRNKGNFPGRFSGRQFSNSRSEMNVSTLELGDSALYLCASSPGQGARGYTFGSGTRLTVV.

The chain recombines TRBV6-2 or TRBV6-3 with TRBJ1-1; D is uncertain. CDR3 length: 10 amino acids. Trimming cost V 5 bases and J 9 bases, with 7 bases left between them. Germline V gene data show CDR1 as MNHEY and CDR2 as SVGEGT. CDR3 bases: TGTGCCAGCAGTAACCGCCAAGCTTTCTTT. Its protein product is CASSNRQAFF.

The chain combines TRBV18 with TRBJ1-1, with D perhaps matching TRBD1 (6 bases). This CDR3 is 15 amino acids long. V gave up 4 bases and J gave up 5 bases, with 17 bases separating them. Germline values: CDR1 KGHSH, CDR2 LQKENI. The CDR3 DNA is TGTGCCAGCTCACGAAAGGGAGGGGGATCAACTGAAGCTTTCTTT. This translates into CASSRKGGGSTEAFF.

V and J are TRBV18 and TRBJ2-1; D ambiguous. The CDR3 loop spans 15 amino acids. V shed 3 bases and J shed 3 bases, with 12 bases lying between them. The germline gives CDR1 KGHSH, CDR2 LQKENI. CDR3 loop: CASSPTLELYNEQFF. Written as DNA, the CDR3 is TGTGCCAGCTCACCTACGCTAGAACTCTACAATGAGCAGTTCTTC.

The chain carries TRBV7-2 and TRBJ1-5; TRBD1 matches 8 bases. CDR3 length: 15 residues. The V and J ends lost 4 bases and 4 bases, in that order; junction bases with no gene match: 6. Germline V lookup: CDR1 SGHTA, CDR2 FQGNSA. The CDR3 region is CASSSTGGVNQPQHF. Written as DNA, the CDR3 is TGTGCCAGCAGCTCAACAGGGGGGGTAAATCAGCCCCAGCATTTT.

The CDR3: CASSLEQRRTDTQYF. In nucleotides, the CDR3 is TGTGCCAGCAGCTTAGAGCAGCGGCGCACAGATACGCAGTATTTT. The V call is TRBV11-2, the J call TRBJ2-3; the D gene is possibly TRBD2 (5 bases). CDR3 length equals 15 residues. V lost 0 bases to trimming and J lost 1 base, with 8 bases between them. Germline V gene data show CDR1 as SGHAT and CDR2 as FQNNGV.